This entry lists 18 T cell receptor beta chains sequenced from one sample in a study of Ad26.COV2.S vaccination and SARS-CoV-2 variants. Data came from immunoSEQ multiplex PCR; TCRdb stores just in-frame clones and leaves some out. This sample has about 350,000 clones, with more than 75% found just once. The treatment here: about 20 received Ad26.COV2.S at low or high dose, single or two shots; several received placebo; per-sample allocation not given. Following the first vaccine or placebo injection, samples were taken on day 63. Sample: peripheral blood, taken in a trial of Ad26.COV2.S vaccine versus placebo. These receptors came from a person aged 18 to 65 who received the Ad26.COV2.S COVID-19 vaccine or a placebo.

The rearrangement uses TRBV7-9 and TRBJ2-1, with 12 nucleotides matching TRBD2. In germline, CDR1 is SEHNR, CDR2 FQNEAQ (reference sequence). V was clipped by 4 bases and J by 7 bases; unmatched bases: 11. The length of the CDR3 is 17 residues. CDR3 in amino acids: CASSSPTSGRTRNEQFF. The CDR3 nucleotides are TGTGCCAGCAGCTCCCCCACTAGCGGGAGGACGCGGAATGAGCAGTTCTTC.

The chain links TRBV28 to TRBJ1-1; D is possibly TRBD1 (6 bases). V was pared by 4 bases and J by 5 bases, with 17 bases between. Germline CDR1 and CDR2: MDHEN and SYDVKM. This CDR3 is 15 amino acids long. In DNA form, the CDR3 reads TGTGCCAGCAGTTGGGCCTTGCAGGGGTCGACTGAAGCTTTCTTT. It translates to CASSWALQGSTEAFF.

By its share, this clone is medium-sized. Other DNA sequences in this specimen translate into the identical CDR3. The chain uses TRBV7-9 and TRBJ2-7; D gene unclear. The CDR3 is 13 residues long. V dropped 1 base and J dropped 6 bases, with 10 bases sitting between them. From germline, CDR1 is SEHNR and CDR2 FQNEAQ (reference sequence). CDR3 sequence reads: CASSLVLGGEQYF. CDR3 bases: TGTGCCAGCAGCTTAGTACTTGGTGGCGAGCAGTACTTC.

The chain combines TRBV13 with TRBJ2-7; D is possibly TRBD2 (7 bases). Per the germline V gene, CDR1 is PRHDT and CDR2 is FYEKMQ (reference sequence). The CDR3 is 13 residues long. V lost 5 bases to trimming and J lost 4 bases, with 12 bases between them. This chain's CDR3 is CASSPKGGYEQYF. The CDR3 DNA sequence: TGTGCCAGCAGCCCGAAGGGGGGGTACGAGCAGTACTTC.

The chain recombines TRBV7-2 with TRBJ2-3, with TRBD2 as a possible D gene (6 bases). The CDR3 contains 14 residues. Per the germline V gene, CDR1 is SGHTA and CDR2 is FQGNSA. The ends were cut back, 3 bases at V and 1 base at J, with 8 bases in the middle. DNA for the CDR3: TGTGCCAGCAGCTTGTCTAGCGGCACAGATACGCAGTATTTT. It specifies CASSLSSGTDTQYF.

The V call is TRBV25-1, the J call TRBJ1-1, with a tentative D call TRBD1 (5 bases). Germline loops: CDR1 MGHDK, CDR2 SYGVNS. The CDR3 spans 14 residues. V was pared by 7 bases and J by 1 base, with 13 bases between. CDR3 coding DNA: TGTGCCAGCAAATTTGCAGGGAGGAACACTGAAGCTTTCTTT. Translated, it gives CASKFAGRNTEAFF.

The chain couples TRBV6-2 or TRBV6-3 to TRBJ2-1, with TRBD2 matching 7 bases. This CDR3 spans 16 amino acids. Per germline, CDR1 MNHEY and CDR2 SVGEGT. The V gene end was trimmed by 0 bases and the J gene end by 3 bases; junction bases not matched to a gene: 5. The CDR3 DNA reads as TGTGCCAGCAGTTACTCGGGGAGCGGGAACTACAATGAGCAGTTCTTC. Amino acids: CASSYSGSGNYNEQFF.

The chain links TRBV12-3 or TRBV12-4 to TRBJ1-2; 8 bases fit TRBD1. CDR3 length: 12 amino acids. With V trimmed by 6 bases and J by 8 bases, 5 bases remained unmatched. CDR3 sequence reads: CASRSGGWGYTF. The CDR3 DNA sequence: TGTGCCAGCAGATCAGGGGGCTGGGGCTACACCTTC.

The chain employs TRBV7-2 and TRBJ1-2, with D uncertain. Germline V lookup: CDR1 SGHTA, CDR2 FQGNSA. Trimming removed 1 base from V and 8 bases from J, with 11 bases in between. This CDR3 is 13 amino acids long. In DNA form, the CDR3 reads TGTGCCAGCAGCTTAGGGCTGGGATTGGGCTACACCTTC. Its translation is CASSLGLGLGYTF.

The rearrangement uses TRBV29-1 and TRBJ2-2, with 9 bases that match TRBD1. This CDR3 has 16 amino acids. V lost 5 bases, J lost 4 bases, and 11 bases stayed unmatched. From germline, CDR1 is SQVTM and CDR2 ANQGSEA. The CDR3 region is CSVQGSGQGFTGELFF. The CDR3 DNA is TGCAGCGTTCAGGGGTCGGGACAGGGATTCACCGGGGAGCTGTTTTTT.

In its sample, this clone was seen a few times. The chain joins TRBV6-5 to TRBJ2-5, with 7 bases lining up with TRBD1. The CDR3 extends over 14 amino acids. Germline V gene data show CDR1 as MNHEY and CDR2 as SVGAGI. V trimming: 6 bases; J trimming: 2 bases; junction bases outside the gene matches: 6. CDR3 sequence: CASSSWTGQETQYF. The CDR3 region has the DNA TGTGCCAGCAGCTCCTGGACAGGACAAGAGACCCAGTACTTC.

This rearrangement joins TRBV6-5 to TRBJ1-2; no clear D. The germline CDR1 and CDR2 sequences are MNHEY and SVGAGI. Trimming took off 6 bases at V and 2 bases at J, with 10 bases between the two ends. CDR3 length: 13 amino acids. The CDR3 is CASSSTVNYGYTF. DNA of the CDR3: TGTGCCAGCAGCTCGACGGTGAACTATGGCTACACCTTC.

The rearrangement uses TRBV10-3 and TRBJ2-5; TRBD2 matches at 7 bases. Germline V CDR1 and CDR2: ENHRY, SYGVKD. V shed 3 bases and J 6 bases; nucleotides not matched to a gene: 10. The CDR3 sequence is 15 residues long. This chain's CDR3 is CAISESGASKKTQYF. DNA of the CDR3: TGTGCCATCAGTGAAAGCGGGGCCTCCAAAAAGACCCAGTACTTC.

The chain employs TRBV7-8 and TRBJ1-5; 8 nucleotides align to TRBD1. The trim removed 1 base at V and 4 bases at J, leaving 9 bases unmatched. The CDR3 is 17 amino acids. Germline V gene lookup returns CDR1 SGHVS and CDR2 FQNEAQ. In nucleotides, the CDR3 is TGTGCCAGCAGCTTAGAGAGGCAGCAGGGGGCGAATCAGCCCCAGCATTTT. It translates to CASSLERQQGANQPQHF.

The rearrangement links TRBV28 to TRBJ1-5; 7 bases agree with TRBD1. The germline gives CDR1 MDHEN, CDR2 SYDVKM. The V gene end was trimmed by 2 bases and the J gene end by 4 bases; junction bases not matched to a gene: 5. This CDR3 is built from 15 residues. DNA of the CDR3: TGTGCCAGCAGTTTAAAGGGGGCCCATAATCAGCCCCAGCATTTT. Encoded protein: CASSLKGAHNQPQHF.

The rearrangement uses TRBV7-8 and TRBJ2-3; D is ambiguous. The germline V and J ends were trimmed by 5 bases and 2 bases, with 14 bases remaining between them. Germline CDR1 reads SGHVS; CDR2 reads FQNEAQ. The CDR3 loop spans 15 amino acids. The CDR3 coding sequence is TGTGCCAGCAGCACAGCCGGGTCAACCACAGATACGCAGTATTTT. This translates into CASSTAGSTTDTQYF.

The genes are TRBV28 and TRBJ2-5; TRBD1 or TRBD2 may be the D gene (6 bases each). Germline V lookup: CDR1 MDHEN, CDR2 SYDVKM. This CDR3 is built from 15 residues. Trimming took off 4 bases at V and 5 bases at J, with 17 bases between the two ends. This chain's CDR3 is CASSSSGGPNETQYF. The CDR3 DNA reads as TGTGCCAGCAGTTCCAGTGGGGGGCCGAACGAGACCCAGTACTTC.

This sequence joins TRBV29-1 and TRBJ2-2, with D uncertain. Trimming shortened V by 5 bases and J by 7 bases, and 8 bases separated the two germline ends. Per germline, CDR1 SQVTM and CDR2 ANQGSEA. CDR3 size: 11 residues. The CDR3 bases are TGCAGCGTTAAACAGCTCGGGGAGCTGTTTTTT. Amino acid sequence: CSVKQLGELFF.